This TCR beta chain originates from a study of cytomegalovirus exposure and HLA in healthy donors. Study-wide results and limits: It was assumed in the presence/absence analyses that sequencing depth was roughly uniform across donors.

A multiplex PCR was run with 60 Vbeta primers and 13 Jbeta primers. This table comes from immunoSEQ multiplex PCR, and its TCRdb copy is limited to in-frame clones, with some not included. The repertoire holds roughly 160,000 clones, with around 75% as singletons. V was shortened by 7 bases and J by 4 bases, with 13 bases between the two germline ends. This CDR3 has 13 amino acids. Germline V gene sequence: CDR1 MNHNS, CDR2 SASEGT. Details on this clone: The antigen is undetermined.

The chain has TRBV6-1 and TRBJ1-2, with D possibly TRBD1 on 6 matching bases. The origin of this receptor is a male donor in good health and CMV-seronegative. The sequenced sample consisted of PBMCs. This CDR3 is CASTDGQSYGYTF. As DNA, the CDR3 is TGTGCCAGCACCGACGGACAGTCCTATGGCTACACCTTC.